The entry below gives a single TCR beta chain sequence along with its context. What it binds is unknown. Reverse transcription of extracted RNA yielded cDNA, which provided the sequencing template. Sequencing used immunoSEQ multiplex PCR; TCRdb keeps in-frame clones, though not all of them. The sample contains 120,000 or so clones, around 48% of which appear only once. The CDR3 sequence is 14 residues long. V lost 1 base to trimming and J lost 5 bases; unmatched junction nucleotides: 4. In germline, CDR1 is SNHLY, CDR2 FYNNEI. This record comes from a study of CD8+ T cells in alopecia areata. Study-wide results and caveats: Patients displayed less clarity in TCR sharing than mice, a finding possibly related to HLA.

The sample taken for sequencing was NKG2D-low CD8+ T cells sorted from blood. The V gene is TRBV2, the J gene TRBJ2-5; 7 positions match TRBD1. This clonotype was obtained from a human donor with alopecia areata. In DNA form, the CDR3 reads TGTGCCAGCAGTGAAGGACAGGGATGGGAGACCCAGTACTTC. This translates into CASSEGQGWETQYF.